The rows below give T cell receptor beta chains drawn from one sample of a study of T cell responses to AZD1222 COVID-19 vaccine. This table comes from immunoSEQ multiplex PCR, and its TCRdb copy is limited to in-frame clones, with some not included. The sample lists 110,000 or so clones, around 88% seen once, with approximately 6.9% in the top ten. Sequencing used peripheral blood, obtained 28 days after the second AZD1222 dose. The receptors here all came from an adult who received the AZD1222 COVID-19 vaccine. Each CDR3 is given with its conserved first and last residue. The D gene is left open where the match is weak. Not all rows give a size; the values are once, few, many and, for expanded clones, a class.

CDR3: CASGTGGGNQPQHF; DNA: TGTGCCAGCGGGACAGGGGGGGGCAATCAGCCCCAGCATTTT; V: TRBV28; J: TRBJ1-5; size: -; length: 14; D: TRBD1
CDR3: CARQKETQYF; DNA: TGTGCCAGGCAAAAAGAGACCCAGTACTTC; V: TRBV19; J: TRBJ2-5; size: -; length: 10; D: -
CDR3: CASSLPSSDVGRNF; DNA: TGTGCCAGCAGCTTGCCCTCTTCGGACGTGGGGCGGAACTTC; V: TRBV5-6; J: TRBJ2-7; size: -; length: 14; D: -
CDR3: CASSDRGRETQYF; DNA: TGTGCCAGCAGTGACAGGGGGCGAGAGACCCAGTACTTC; V: TRBV6-1; J: TRBJ2-5; size: -; length: 13; D: TRBD1
CDR3: CASSIVWGLTEAFF; DNA: TGTGCCAGTAGTATAGTCTGGGGGTTAACTGAAGCTTTCTTT; V: TRBV19; J: TRBJ1-1; size: once; length: 14; D: -
CDR3: CASSSRGGYTEAFF; DNA: TGTGCCAGCAGCTCCCGTGGGGGGTACACTGAAGCTTTCTTT; V: TRBV7-2; J: TRBJ1-1; size: -; length: 14; D: -
CDR3: CASSRMNTEAFF; DNA: TGTGCCAGTAGTAGAATGAACACTGAAGCTTTCTTT; V: TRBV19; J: TRBJ1-1; size: -; length: 12; D: -
CDR3: CATSHDNNEQFF; DNA: TGTGCCACCAGTCATGACAACAATGAGCAGTTCTTC; V: TRBV15; J: TRBJ2-1; size: -; length: 12; D: -
CDR3: CASSERRVNTGELFF; DNA: TGTGCCAGCAGTGAAAGGCGAGTGAACACCGGGGAGCTGTTTTTT; V: TRBV6-1; J: TRBJ2-2; size: -; length: 15; D: -
CDR3: CASSYGQYTEAFF; DNA: TGTGCCAGCAGTTACGGTCAATACACTGAAGCTTTCTTT; V: TRBV6-2/TRBV6-3; J: TRBJ1-1; size: -; length: 13; D: -
CDR3: CSGTVQETQYF; DNA: TGCAGCGGGACAGTCCAAGAGACCCAGTACTTC; V: TRBV29-1; J: TRBJ2-5; size: -; length: 11; D: -
CDR3: CASSFSTGNTGELFF; DNA: TGCGCCAGCAGCTTCTCGACAGGGAACACCGGGGAGCTGTTTTTT; V: TRBV5-1; J: TRBJ2-2; size: -; length: 15; D: -
CDR3: CASSPPGNTEAFF; DNA: TGTGCCAGCTCACCTCCGGGGAACACTGAAGCTTTCTTT; V: TRBV18; J: TRBJ1-1; size: -; length: 13; D: -
CDR3: CASSQDLGSPLHF; DNA: TGTGCCAGCAGCCAAGATCTAGGCTCACCCCTCCACTTT; V: TRBV4-2; J: TRBJ1-6; size: -; length: 13; D: -
CDR3: CASSYSTDQPQHF; DNA: TGTGCCAGCAGTTACTCGACGGATCAGCCCCAGCATTTT; V: TRBV6-2/TRBV6-3; J: TRBJ1-5; size: -; length: 13; D: -
CDR3: CASSAGGPGTDTQYF; DNA: TGTGCCAGCAGCGCCGGGGGGCCTGGCACAGATACGCAGTATTTT; V: TRBV9; J: TRBJ2-3; size: -; length: 15; D: -
CDR3: CASSKTVRNTIYF; DNA: TGTGCCAGCAGCAAGACAGTTCGAAACACCATATATTTT; V: TRBV21-1; J: TRBJ1-3; size: -; length: 13; D: -
CDR3: CASSRSGGTANEKLFF; DNA: TGTGCCAGCAGCCGCAGCGGGGGGACGGCTAATGAAAAACTGTTTTTT; V: TRBV7-2; J: TRBJ1-4; size: -; length: 16; D: -
CDR3: CASRGDATNEKLFF; DNA: TGTGCCAGCAGGGGAGACGCAACTAATGAAAAACTGTTTTTT; V: TRBV5-5; J: TRBJ1-4; size: -; length: 14; D: -
CDR3: CASSPPPYGGEKLFF; DNA: TGTGCCAGCTCACCGCCCCCATACGGAGGGGAAAAACTGTTTTTT; V: TRBV18; J: TRBJ1-4; size: -; length: 15; D: -
CDR3: CASSVDPQGSFREQFF; DNA: TGTGCCAGCAGCGTAGACCCACAGGGAAGTTTCCGAGAGCAGTTCTTC; V: TRBV9; J: TRBJ2-1; size: few; length: 16; D: -
CDR3: CASSPSGTGSAFF; DNA: TGTGCCAGCAGCCCATCTGGGACAGGGTCGGCTTTCTTT; V: TRBV12-3/TRBV12-4; J: TRBJ1-1; size: -; length: 13; D: TRBD1
CDR3: CASSPGQTTDTQYF; DNA: TGCGCCAGCAGCCCCGGACAGACTACAGATACGCAGTATTTT; V: TRBV5-1; J: TRBJ2-3; size: -; length: 14; D: -
CDR3: CASSSPRQETQYF; DNA: TGTGCCAGCAGTTCCCCACGGCAAGAGACCCAGTACTTC; V: TRBV27; J: TRBJ2-5; size: -; length: 13; D: -
CDR3: CASSFTGRIEAFF; DNA: TGTGCCAGCAGCTTTACAGGGCGGATTGAAGCTTTCTTT; V: TRBV11-2; J: TRBJ1-1; size: few; length: 13; D: -
CDR3: CASSPWESAVGTQYF; DNA: TGTGCCAGCAGCCCGTGGGAAAGCGCTGTCGGTACGCAGTATTTT; V: TRBV7-2; J: TRBJ2-3; size: once; length: 15; D: -
CDR3: CASSLASGPQWAEQFF; DNA: TGTGCCAGCAGCTTAGCTAGCGGGCCCCAATGGGCTGAGCAGTTCTTC; V: TRBV7-9; J: TRBJ2-1; size: -; length: 16; D: TRBD2
CDR3: CASSPTNTGELFF; DNA: TGTGCCAGCAGCCCCACGAACACCGGGGAGCTGTTTTTT; V: TRBV12-3/TRBV12-4; J: TRBJ2-2; size: once; length: 13; D: -
CDR3: CASSLGGTGELFF; DNA: TGTGCCAGCAGCTTAGGGGGCACCGGGGAGCTGTTTTTT; V: TRBV7-3; J: TRBJ2-2; size: -; length: 13; D: -
CDR3: CASSYGLADNSPLHF; DNA: TGTGCCAGCAGTTACGGTTTGGCGGATAATTCACCCCTCCACTTT; V: TRBV6-2/TRBV6-3; J: TRBJ1-6; size: -; length: 15; D: -
CDR3: CASSLGGAGNTIYF; DNA: TGTGCCAGCAGCTTAGGGGGCGCCGGAAACACCATATATTTT; V: TRBV7-8; J: TRBJ1-3; size: -; length: 14; D: -
CDR3: CASSAAGLNTEAFF; DNA: TGTGCCAGTAGTGCCGCAGGGTTAAACACTGAAGCTTTCTTT; V: TRBV19; J: TRBJ1-1; size: -; length: 14; D: -
CDR3: CASSQEGLGPYEQFF; DNA: TGCGCCAGCAGCCAAGAGGGACTAGGACCTTATGAGCAGTTCTTC; V: TRBV4-1; J: TRBJ2-1; size: -; length: 15; D: TRBD2